A selection of T cell receptor beta chains follows, all from one sample in a study of graft-versus-host responses after intestinal transplantation. Only in-frame clones appear in the TCRdb table, and some are missing; sequencing was by immunoSEQ multiplex PCR. The sample includes some 130,000 clones, more than 80% of them seen just once. The antigens of these receptors remain unknown. This specimen consisted of unstimulated CD4+ T cells sorted from spleen or lymph node cells, obtained before intestinal transplant. These receptors came from a human donor who received an intestinal transplant. Each CDR3 is given with its conserved first and last residue. The D gene is left open where the match is weak. Clone sizes are given selectively: once, few, many, or a class where the clone is expanded.

j_call: TRBJ2-6; v_call: TRBV2; clone_size: NA; d_call: NA; cdr3_nt: TGTGCCAGCAGCGGGCGGGGGCGTGGGGCCAACGTCCTGACTTTC; cdr3_aa: CASSGRGRGANVLTF
j_call: TRBJ2-1; v_call: TRBV27; clone_size: NA; d_call: TRBD2; cdr3_nt: TGTGCCAGCGGATGGACTAGCGGGTACAATGAGCAGTTCTTC; cdr3_aa: CASGWTSGYNEQFF
j_call: TRBJ1-2; v_call: TRBV6-6; clone_size: NA; d_call: NA; cdr3_nt: TGTGCCAGCAGTTACTCGAGAGGACAGACCGATGGCTACACCTTC; cdr3_aa: CASSYSRGQTDGYTF
j_call: TRBJ1-2; v_call: TRBV18; clone_size: NA; d_call: NA; cdr3_nt: TGTGCCAGCTCACCACCTTGGGGGATCGGAGGCTACACCTTC; cdr3_aa: CASSPPWGIGGYTF
j_call: TRBJ2-7; v_call: TRBV11-1; clone_size: NA; d_call: NA; cdr3_nt: TGTGCCAGCAGCTTCGCACAAGTCTACGAGCAGTACTTC; cdr3_aa: CASSFAQVYEQYF
j_call: TRBJ1-1; v_call: TRBV2; clone_size: NA; d_call: NA; cdr3_nt: TGTGCCAGCAGTGAAATGGTCCCGGCGGGCACTGAAGCTTTCTTT; cdr3_aa: CASSEMVPAGTEAFF
j_call: TRBJ1-4; v_call: TRBV29-1; clone_size: NA; d_call: TRBD1; cdr3_nt: TGCAGCGTATCAGGGGGCTGGAATGAAAAACTGTTTTTT; cdr3_aa: CSVSGGWNEKLFF
j_call: TRBJ2-3; v_call: TRBV5-8; clone_size: NA; d_call: TRBD2; cdr3_nt: TGTGCCAGCAGCTACTACCCCGGGACTACTAGGACAGATACGCAGTATTTT; cdr3_aa: CASSYYPGTTRTDTQYF
j_call: TRBJ1-3; v_call: TRBV7-7; clone_size: NA; d_call: NA; cdr3_nt: TGTGCCAGCAGCTTAGGTTTCGGGCTAACCTCTGGAAACACCATATATTTT; cdr3_aa: CASSLGFGLTSGNTIYF
j_call: TRBJ1-6; v_call: TRBV6-6; clone_size: NA; d_call: NA; cdr3_nt: TGTGCCAGCAGTTACTCACCAGTTTGGGATTCACCCCTCCACTTT; cdr3_aa: CASSYSPVWDSPLHF
j_call: TRBJ1-4; v_call: TRBV29-1; clone_size: NA; d_call: NA; cdr3_nt: TGCAGCGCCTACGGACAGTGGGATGAAAAACTGTTTTTT; cdr3_aa: CSAYGQWDEKLFF
j_call: TRBJ2-7; v_call: TRBV5-1; clone_size: NA; d_call: NA; cdr3_nt: TGCGCCAGCAGCCCAGGGGGGAGTCTTTGGGGAGAGCAGTACTTC; cdr3_aa: CASSPGGSLWGEQYF
j_call: TRBJ2-1; v_call: TRBV10-1; clone_size: once; d_call: TRBD2; cdr3_nt: TGCGCCAGCACCCCCGGGCGGGGGGTTTACAATGAGCAGTTCTTC; cdr3_aa: CASTPGRGVYNEQFF